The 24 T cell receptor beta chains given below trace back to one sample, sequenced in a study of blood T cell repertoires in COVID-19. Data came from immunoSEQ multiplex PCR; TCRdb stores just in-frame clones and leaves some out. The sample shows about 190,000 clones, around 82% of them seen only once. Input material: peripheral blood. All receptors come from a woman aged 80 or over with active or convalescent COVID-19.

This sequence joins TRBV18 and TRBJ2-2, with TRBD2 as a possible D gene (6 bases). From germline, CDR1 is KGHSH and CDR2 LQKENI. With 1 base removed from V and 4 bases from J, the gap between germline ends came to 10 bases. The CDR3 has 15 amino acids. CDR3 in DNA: TGTGCCAGCTCACCACGGTCTAGCGCCACCGGGGAGCTGTTTTTT. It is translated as CASSPRSSATGELFF.

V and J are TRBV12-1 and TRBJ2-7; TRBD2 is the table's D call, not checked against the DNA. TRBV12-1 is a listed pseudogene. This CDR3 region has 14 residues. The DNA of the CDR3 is TGTGCCAGCAGCTCCGGGGGGATTTCCTACGAGCAGTACTTC. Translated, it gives CASSSGGISYEQYF.

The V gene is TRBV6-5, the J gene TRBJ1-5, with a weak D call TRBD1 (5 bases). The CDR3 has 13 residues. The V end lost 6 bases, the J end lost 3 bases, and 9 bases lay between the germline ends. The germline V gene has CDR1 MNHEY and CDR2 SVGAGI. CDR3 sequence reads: CASSQDNNQPQHF. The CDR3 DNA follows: TGTGCCAGCAGCCAGGACAACAATCAGCCCCAGCATTTT.

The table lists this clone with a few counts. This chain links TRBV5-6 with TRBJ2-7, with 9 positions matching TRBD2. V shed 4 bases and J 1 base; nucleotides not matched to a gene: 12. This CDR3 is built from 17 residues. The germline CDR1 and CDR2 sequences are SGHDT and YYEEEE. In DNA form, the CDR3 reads TGTGCCAGCAGCCCCTTGCCAGCGGGAGGAGGGTCCTACGAGCAGTACTTC. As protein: CASSPLPAGGGSYEQYF.

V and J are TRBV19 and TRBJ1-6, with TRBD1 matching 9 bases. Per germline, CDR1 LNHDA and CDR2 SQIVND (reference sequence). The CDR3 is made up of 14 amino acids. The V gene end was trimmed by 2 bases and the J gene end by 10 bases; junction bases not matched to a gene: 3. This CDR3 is CASSITGGLSPLHF. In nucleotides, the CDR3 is TGTGCCAGTAGTATAACAGGGGGCCTATCACCCCTCCACTTT.

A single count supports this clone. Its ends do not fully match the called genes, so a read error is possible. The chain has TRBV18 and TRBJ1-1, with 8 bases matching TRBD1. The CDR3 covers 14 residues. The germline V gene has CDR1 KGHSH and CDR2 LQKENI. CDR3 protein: CASTPSGGDGEAFF. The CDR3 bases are TGTGCCAGCACACCTTCAGGGGGCGATGGTGAAGCTTTCTTT.

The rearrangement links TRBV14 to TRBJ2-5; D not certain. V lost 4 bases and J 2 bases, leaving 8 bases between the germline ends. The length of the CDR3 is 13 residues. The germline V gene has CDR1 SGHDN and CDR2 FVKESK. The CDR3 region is CASSPIRQETQYF. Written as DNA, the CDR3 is TGTGCCAGCAGCCCCATACGGCAAGAGACCCAGTACTTC.

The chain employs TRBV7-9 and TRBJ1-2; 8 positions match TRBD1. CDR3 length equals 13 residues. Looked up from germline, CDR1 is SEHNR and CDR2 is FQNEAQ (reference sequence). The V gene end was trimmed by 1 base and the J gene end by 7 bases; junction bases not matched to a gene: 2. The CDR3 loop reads CASSLVQGVGYTF. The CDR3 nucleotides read TGTGCCAGCAGCTTAGTACAGGGGGTTGGCTACACCTTC.

The CDR3 nucleotides read TGTGCCAGCAACACCCTAGCGGGAGGCGGAGAGACCCAGTACTTC. Residues: CASNTLAGGGETQYF. The V and J genes are TRBV6-5 and TRBJ2-5; 11 bases are a match to TRBD2. There are 15 residues in the CDR3. Per germline, CDR1 MNHEY and CDR2 SVGAGI. After removal of 7 bases from V and 4 bases from J, the junction contained 8 bases not matched to a gene.

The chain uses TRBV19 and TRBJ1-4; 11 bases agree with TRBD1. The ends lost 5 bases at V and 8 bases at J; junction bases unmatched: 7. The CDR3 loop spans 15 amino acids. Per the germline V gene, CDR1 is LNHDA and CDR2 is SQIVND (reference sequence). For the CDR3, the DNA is TGTGCCAGTAGTTTAACCGGGACAGGGGGAGAAAAACTGTTTTTT. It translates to CASSLTGTGGEKLFF.

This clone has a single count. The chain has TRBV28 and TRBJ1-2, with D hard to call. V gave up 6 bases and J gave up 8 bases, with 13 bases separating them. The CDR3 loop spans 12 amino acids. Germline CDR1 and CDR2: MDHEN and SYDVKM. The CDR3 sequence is CASREEGGGYTF. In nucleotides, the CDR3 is TGTGCCAGCAGGGAGGAGGGAGGGGGCTACACCTTC.

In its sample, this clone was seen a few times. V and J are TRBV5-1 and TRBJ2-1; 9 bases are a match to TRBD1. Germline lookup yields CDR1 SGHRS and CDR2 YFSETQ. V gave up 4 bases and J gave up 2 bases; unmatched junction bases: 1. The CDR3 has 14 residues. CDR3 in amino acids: CASSGQGTYNEQFF. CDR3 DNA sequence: TGCGCCAGCAGCGGACAGGGGACCTACAATGAGCAGTTCTTC.

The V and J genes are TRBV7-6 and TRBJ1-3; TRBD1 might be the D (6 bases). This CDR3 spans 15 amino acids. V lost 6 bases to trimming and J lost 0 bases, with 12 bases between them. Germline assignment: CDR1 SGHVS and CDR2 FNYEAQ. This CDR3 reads CASRGGTNSGNTIYF. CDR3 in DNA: TGTGCCAGCAGGGGGGGGACAAACTCTGGAAACACCATATATTTT. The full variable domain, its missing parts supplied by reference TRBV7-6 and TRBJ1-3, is GAGVSQSPRYKVTKRGQDVALRCDPISGHVSLYWYRQALGQGPEFLTYFNYEAQQDKSGLPNDRFSAERPEGSISTLTIQRTEQRDSAMYRCASRGGTNSGNTIYFGEGSWLTVV.

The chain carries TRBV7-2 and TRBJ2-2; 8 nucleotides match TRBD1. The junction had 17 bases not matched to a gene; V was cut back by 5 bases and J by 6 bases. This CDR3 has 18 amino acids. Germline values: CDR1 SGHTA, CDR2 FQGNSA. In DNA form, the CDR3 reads TGTGCCAGCAGCCCTGGCTGGAGACAGGGGTTCTTGTCCGGGGAGCTGTTTTTT. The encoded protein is CASSPGWRQGFLSGELFF.

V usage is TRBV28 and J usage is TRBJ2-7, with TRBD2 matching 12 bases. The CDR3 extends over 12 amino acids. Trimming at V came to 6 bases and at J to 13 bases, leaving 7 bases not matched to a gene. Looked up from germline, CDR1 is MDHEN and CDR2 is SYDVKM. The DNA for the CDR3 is TGTGCCAGCAGCCCGAAGACTAGCGGGAGATACTTC. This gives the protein CASSPKTSGRYF.

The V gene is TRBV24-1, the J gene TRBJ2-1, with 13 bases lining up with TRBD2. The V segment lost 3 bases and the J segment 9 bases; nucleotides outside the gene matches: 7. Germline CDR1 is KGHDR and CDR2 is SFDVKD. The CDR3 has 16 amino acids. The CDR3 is CATSDPRGLAGSEQFF. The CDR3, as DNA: TGTGCCACCAGTGATCCCCGGGGACTAGCGGGATCTGAGCAGTTCTTC.

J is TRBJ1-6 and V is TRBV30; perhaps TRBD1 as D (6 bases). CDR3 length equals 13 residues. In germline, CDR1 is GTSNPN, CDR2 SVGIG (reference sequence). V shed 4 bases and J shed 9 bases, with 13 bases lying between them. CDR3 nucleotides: TGTGCCTGGAAAGGGGGTTTTGGTTCACCCCTCCACTTT. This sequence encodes CAWKGGFGSPLHF.

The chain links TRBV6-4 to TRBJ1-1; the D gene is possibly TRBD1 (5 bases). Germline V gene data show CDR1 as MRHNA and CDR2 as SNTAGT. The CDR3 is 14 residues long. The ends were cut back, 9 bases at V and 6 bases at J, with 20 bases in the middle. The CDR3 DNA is TGTGCCAGTCAAGAGAGTGCCCAGGGCTCTGAAGCTTTCTTT. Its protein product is CASQESAQGSEAFF.

The CDR3 is CATSRPPGQGRTEAFF. The CDR3 DNA is TGTGCCACCAGCAGACCCCCGGGACAGGGAAGAACTGAAGCTTTCTTT. This sequence joins TRBV15 and TRBJ1-1; TRBD1 aligns across 9 bases. The CDR3 extends over 16 amino acids. V lost 2 bases to trimming and J lost 5 bases; unmatched junction nucleotides: 9. Germline V gene sequence: CDR1 LNHNV, CDR2 YYDKDF (reference sequence).

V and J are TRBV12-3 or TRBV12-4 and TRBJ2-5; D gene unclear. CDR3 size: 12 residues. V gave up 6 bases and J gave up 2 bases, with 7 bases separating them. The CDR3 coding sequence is TGTGCCAGCAGGCTATCACAAGAGACCCAGTACTTC. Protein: CASRLSQETQYF.

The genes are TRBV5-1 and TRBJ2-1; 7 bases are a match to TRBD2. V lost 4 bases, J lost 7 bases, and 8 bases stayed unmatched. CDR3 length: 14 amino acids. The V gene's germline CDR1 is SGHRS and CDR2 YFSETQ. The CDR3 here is CASSLGGGSNEQFF. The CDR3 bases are TGCGCCAGCAGCCTAGGTGGCGGGAGTAATGAGCAGTTCTTC.

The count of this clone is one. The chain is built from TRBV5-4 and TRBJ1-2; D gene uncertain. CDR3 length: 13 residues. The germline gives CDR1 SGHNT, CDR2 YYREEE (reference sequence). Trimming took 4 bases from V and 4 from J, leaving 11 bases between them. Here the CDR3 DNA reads TGTGCCAGCAGCCGAACCGGGATCTATGGCTACACCTTC. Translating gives CASSRTGIYGYTF.

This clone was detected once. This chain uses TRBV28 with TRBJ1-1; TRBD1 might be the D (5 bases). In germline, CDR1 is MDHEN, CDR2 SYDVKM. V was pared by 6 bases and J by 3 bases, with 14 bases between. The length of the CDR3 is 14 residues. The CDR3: CASSPPGLYTEAFF. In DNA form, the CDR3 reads TGTGCCAGCAGCCCCCCGGGACTGTACACTGAAGCTTTCTTT. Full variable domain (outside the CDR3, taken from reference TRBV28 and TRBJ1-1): DVKVTQSSRYLVKRTGEKVFLECVQDMDHENMFWYRQDPGLGLRLIYFSYDVKMKEKGDIPEGYSVSREKKERFSLILESASTNQTSMYLCASSPPGLYTEAFFGQGTRLTVV.

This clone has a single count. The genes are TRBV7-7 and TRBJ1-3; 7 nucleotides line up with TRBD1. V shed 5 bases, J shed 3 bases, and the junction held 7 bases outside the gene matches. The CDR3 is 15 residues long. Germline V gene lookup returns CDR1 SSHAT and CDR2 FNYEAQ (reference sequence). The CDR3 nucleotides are TGTGCCAGCAGCCCTTCGACAGGGAATGGAAACACCATATATTTT. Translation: CASSPSTGNGNTIYF.